Listed here are 6 T cell receptor beta chains from one sample, sequenced in a study of regulatory T cells in long-lasting Graves disease. Libraries of TCR beta came from iRepertoire HTBI primers plus Arm-PCR of CDR3 regions. MiXCR, applied by TCRdb to the multiplex PCR reads, yields one record per CDR3 protein. The table shows some 600,000 distinct CDR3 sequences, with roughly 16% occurring only once. As to time point: newly diagnosed GD, antithyroid drugs for less than 3 months. The TCR library was made from RNA that had been extracted from PBMCs in TRIzol. These data are also associated with another study on T cells in Graves' hyperthyroidism and ophthalmopathy.

This sample comprised peripheral blood mononuclear cells (PBMCs), obtained at new diagnosis, from a patient treated with antithyroid drugs. Receptor source: a man between 18 and 35 years old with Graves disease.

This clonotype was counted only a few times. The chain uses TRBV7-9 and TRBJ2-3, with D uncertain. The CDR3 has 11 amino acids. Germline loops: CDR1 SEHNR, CDR2 FQNEAQ (reference sequence). Trimming left V 1 base short and J 14 bases short, with 10 bases between. Here the CDR3 reads CASSLGHGSYF. The CDR3 DNA follows: TGTGCCAGCAGCTTAGGTCACGGCTCGTATTTT.

The chain couples TRBV9 to TRBJ2-2, with D unclear. V was trimmed by 4 bases and J by 5 bases, leaving 9 bases between them. Germline assignment: CDR1 SGDLS and CDR2 YYNGEE. The CDR3 spans 13 residues. CDR3 DNA sequence: TGTGCCAGCAGCCAACCGTCGACCGGGGAGCTGTTTTTT. It is translated as CASSQPSTGELFF.

This clonotype was counted between two and nine times. The chain links TRBV29-1 to TRBJ2-7; D unresolved. Germline lookup yields CDR1 SQVTM and CDR2 ANQGSEA. Trimming stripped 3 bases from V and 5 bases from J, with 8 bases between. The CDR3 is 11 residues long. CDR3 DNA: TGCAGCGTTGAGCTCTCAGACGAGCAGTACTTC. Amino acid sequence: CSVELSDEQYF.

Comments on this clonotype: Compared with germline, one end of the junction differs, possibly owing to a read error. The chain carries TRBV5-1 and TRBJ1-2; possible D gene TRBD1, 5 bases. From germline, CDR1 is SGHRS and CDR2 YFSETQ. This CDR3 has 14 amino acids. In DNA, the CDR3 is TGTGCCAGCAGCTCCCCCGGGACTTTCTATGGCTACACCTTC. It translates to CASSSPGTFYGYTF.

This clonotype showed up many times. The V and J genes are TRBV5-1 and TRBJ2-7, with D perhaps TRBD1 (5 bases). The CDR3 covers 14 residues. V was pared by 5 bases and J by 3 bases, with 15 bases between. In germline, CDR1 is SGHRS, CDR2 YFSETQ. In nucleotides, the CDR3 is TGCGCCAGCAGAGGCCAGGGCCTAGTCTACGAGCAGTACTTC. The encoded protein is CASRGQGLVYEQYF.

This clonotype was counted at least ten times. The chain uses TRBV7-9 and TRBJ2-3, with 8 bases fitting TRBD2. This CDR3 is 17 amino acids long. Germline V gene lookup returns CDR1 SEHNR and CDR2 FQNEAQ (reference sequence). V shed 6 bases and J 3 bases; nucleotides not matched to a gene: 14. The CDR3: CASRPPKGGRSTDTQYF. The CDR3 DNA sequence: TGTGCCAGCAGGCCCCCAAAGGGCGGGAGGAGTACAGATACGCAGTATTTT.